The present T cell receptor beta chain was sequenced within a study of cytomegalovirus exposure and HLA in healthy donors. Study details: Out of fewer than 400 genotyped donors, about 80% belonged to the Caucasian-associated ancestry cluster.

Comments on this clone: Its antigen is unidentified.

General observations from the study: Analysis was carried out at a later point, and it linked a missense DCLRE1C variant to TCR beta V- and J-gene trimming. The authors later found most CMV-associated TCR beta chains appeared HLA-restricted. CMV antigen specificity of three CMV-associated chains was confirmed in vitro.

The PCR used 60 Vbeta and 13 Jbeta primers. Only in-frame clones appear in the TCRdb table, and some are missing; sequencing was by immunoSEQ multiplex PCR. The sample shows around 140,000 clones, approximately 78% of them seen only once. The sequenced material came from PBMCs. The receptor's source is a female donor in good health and CMV-seronegative.

The CDR3 here is CSVDSRLGGSNEQFF. CDR3 nucleotides: TGCAGCGTTGATAGCAGGCTAGGGGGTTCCAATGAGCAGTTCTTC. The chain combines TRBV29-1 with TRBJ2-1, with D possibly TRBD1 on 6 matching bases. CDR1 and CDR2 from the germline V gene are SQVTM and ANQGSEA. This CDR3 has 15 amino acids. Trimming took off 3 bases at V and 6 bases at J, with 18 bases between the two ends.